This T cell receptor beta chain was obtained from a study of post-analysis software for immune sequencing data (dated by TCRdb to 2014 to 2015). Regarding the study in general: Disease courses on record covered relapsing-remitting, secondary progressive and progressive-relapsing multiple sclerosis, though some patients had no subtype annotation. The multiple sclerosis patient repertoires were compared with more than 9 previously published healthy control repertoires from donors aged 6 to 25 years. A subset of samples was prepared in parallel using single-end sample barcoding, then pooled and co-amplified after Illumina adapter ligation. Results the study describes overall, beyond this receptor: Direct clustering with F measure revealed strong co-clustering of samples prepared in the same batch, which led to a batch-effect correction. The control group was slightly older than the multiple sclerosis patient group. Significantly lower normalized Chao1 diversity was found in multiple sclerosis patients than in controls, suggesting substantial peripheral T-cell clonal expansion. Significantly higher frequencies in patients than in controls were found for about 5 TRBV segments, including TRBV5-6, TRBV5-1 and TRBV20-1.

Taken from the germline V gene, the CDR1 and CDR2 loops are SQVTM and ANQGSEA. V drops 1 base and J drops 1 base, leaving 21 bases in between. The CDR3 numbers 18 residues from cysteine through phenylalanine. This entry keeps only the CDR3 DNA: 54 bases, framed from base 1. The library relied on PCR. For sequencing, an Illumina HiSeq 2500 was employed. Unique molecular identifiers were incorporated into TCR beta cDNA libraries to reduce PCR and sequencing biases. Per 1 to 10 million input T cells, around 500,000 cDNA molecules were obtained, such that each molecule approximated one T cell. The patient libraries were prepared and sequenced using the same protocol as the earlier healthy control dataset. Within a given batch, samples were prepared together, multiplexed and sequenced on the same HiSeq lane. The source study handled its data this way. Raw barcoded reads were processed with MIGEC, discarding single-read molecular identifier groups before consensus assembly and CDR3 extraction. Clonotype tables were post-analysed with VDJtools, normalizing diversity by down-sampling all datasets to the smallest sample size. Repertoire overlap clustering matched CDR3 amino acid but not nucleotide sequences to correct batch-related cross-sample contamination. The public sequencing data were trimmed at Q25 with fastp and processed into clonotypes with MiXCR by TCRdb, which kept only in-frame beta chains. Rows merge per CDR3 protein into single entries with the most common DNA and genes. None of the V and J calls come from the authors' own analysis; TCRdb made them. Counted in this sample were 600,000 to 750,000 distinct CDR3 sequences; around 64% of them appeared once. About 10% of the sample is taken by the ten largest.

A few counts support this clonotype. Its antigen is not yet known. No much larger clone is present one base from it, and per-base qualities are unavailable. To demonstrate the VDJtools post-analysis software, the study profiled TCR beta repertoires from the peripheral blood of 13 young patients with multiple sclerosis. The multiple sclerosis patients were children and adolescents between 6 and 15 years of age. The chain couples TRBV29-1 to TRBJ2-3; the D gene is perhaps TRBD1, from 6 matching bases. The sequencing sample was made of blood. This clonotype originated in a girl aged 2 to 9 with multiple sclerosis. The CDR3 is CSVEVVQGHTNRTDTQYF. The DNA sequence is TGCAGCGTTGAAGTTGTCCAGGGACACACGAACCGCACAGATACGCAGTATTTT.